A selection of T cell receptor beta chains follows, all from one sample in a study of blood T cell repertoires in COVID-19. Profiled with immunoSEQ multiplex PCR; TCRdb holds only in-frame clones, not every one. Altogether 60,000 to 80,000 clones are present, approximately 80% being singletons, with the ten largest covering roughly 13%. The sequencing sample was made of peripheral blood. Receptors originate from a man in his fifties with COVID-19, enrolled during active disease. Each CDR3 is given with its conserved first and last residue. A D gene is named only where the DNA matches it firmly. Rows may omit the clone size; those that give it use once, few, many or a size class.

.,TRBV9,TRBD1,TRBJ1-2,CASSQTPQGEEGYTF,TGTGCCAGCAGCCAAACACCACAGGGGGAGGAGGGCTACACCTTC
.,TRBV28,.,TRBJ1-4,CASSITETEKLFF,TGTGCCAGCAGTATCACAGAAACTGAAAAACTGTTTTTT
few,TRBV19,TRBD2,TRBJ2-1,CASSREGIMIRSSYNEQFF,TGTGCCAGTAGTAGGGAGGGAATTATGATTCGAAGCTCCTACAATGAGCAGTTCTTC
.,TRBV28,TRBD2,TRBJ2-1,CATSSGRDNEQFF,TGTGCCACGTCCAGCGGGAGGGACAATGAGCAGTTCTTC
few,TRBV4-1,.,TRBJ1-5,CASSQEGRSNQPQHF,TGCGCCAGCAGCCAAGAGGGGAGGAGCAATCAGCCCCAGCATTTT
.,TRBV19,.,TRBJ1-4,CASSIGSGSNEKLFF,TGTGCCAGTAGTATAGGTTCGGGGTCTAATGAAAAACTGTTTTTT
.,TRBV6-6,TRBD2,TRBJ2-7,CASSYRGGEQYF,TGTGCCAGCAGTTACCGGGGGGGTGAGCAGTACTTC
.,TRBV19,.,TRBJ1-3,CASSIPGSGNTIYF,TGTGCCAGTAGTATCCCGGGGAGCGGAAACACCATATATTTT
.,TRBV7-9,.,TRBJ1-2,CASSETGFGYTF,TGTGCCAGCAGCGAAACAGGGTTTGGCTACACCTTC
.,TRBV18,TRBD1,TRBJ1-2,CASSRQGDYGYTF,TGTGCCAGCTCACGACAGGGTGACTATGGCTACACCTTC
.,TRBV5-5,.,TRBJ2-1,CASSLIKGTYNEQFF,TGTGCCAGCAGCTTGATAAAGGGGACCTACAATGAGCAGTTCTTC
.,TRBV18,TRBD1,TRBJ2-4,CASSPSGQGNIQYF,TGTGCCAGCTCACCGTCAGGACAGGGGAACATTCAGTACTTC
many,TRBV21-1,.,TRBJ2-7,CASSKALQGGNGGTYEQYF,TGTGCCAGCAGCAAAGCGCTTCAAGGGGGAAATGGGGGAACCTACGAGCAGTACTTC
.,TRBV4-1,TRBD2,TRBJ2-1,CASSQEGLAGGYNEQFF,TGCGCCAGCAGCCAAGAAGGACTAGCGGGAGGCTACAATGAGCAGTTCTTC
.,TRBV28,TRBD1,TRBJ2-7,CASNRGYPYEQYF,TGTGCGTCAAACAGGGGGTATCCCTACGAGCAGTACTTC
.,TRBV11-2,TRBD1,TRBJ1-2,CASSQQGQGISGYTF,TGTGCCAGCAGCCAACAGGGACAGGGGATAAGCGGCTACACCTTC
.,TRBV6-6,.,TRBJ1-2,CASSYGASSGYTF,TGTGCCAGCAGTTACGGGGCCTCCAGCGGCTACACCTTC
.,TRBV2,.,TRBJ2-2,CASRSGNTGELFF,TGTGCCAGCAGGAGCGGGAACACCGGGGAGCTGTTTTTT
.,TRBV4-1,TRBD1,TRBJ1-4,CASSQEDRDNEKLFF,TGCGCCAGCAGCCAAGAGGACAGGGACAATGAAAAACTGTTTTTT
.,TRBV11-2,TRBD2,TRBJ2-1,CASSLGAGGRNEQFF,TGTGCCAGCAGCTTAGGAGCGGGAGGGAGGAATGAGCAGTTCTTC
.,TRBV6-6,.,TRBJ2-3,CASRLATDTQYF,TGTGCCAGCAGACTCGCCACAGATACGCAGTATTTT
.,TRBV7-2,.,TRBJ1-2,CASSARTVINYGYTF,TGTGCCAGCAGCGCCCGGACAGTCATTAACTATGGCTACACCTTC
.,TRBV18,TRBD2,TRBJ2-7,CASSPRSGGSSYEQYF,TGTGCCAGCTCACCAAGGTCGGGAGGATCCTCCTACGAGCAGTACTTC
.,TRBV19,TRBD2,TRBJ2-1,CASSTESRGTSGREQFF,TGTGCCAGTAGTACCGAATCCAGGGGGACTAGCGGGAGGGAGCAGTTCTTC
.,TRBV7-7,TRBD2,TRBJ2-3,CASSLVAGGPDTQYF,TGTGCTAGCAGCTTAGTCGCGGGAGGACCCGATACGCAGTATTTT
.,TRBV5-1,TRBD1,TRBJ1-2,CASSVGQEVYGYTF,TGCGCCAGCAGCGTCGGACAGGAGGTCTATGGCTACACCTTC
.,TRBV5-1,.,TRBJ2-1,CASSSRSNSYNEQFF,TGCGCCAGCAGCTCGCGGTCGAACTCCTACAATGAGCAGTTCTTC
.,TRBV7-2,TRBD2,TRBJ2-5,CASSLVAGGPETQYF,TGTGCCAGCAGCTTAGTAGCGGGAGGCCCAGAGACCCAGTACTTC
few,TRBV4-1,.,TRBJ2-7,CASSQGPHRETYEQYF,TGCGCCAGCAGCCAAGGCCCCCACAGGGAGACCTACGAGCAGTACTTC
once,TRBV10-3,TRBD1,TRBJ2-1,CAISEKGQGARANRNEQFF,TGTGCCATCAGTGAGAAGGGACAGGGGGCTAGGGCCAACAGGAATGAGCAGTTCTTC
.,TRBV19,.,TRBJ1-5,CASNTGREINQPQHF,TGTGCCAGTAACACTGGCAGGGAAATCAATCAGCCCCAGCATTTT
.,TRBV10-3,.,TRBJ2-5,CAISDDRQRETQYF,TGTGCCATCAGTGACGACAGGCAACGGGAGACCCAGTACTTC
.,TRBV7-9,TRBD1,TRBJ2-7,CASSSLDRGPTYEQYF,TGTGCCAGCAGCTCCCTCGACAGGGGGCCCACTTACGAGCAGTACTTC
.,TRBV3-1/TRBV3-2,.,TRBJ1-2,CASSQDLITSDGYTF,TGTGCCAGCAGCCAAGATCTTATTACGTCGGATGGCTACACCTTC
.,TRBV7-2,TRBD1,TRBJ1-6,CASTSDRTNSPLHF,TGTGCCAGCACCTCGGACAGGACTAATTCACCCCTCCACTTT
.,TRBV11-1,.,TRBJ2-3,CASSRQTGPYTDTQYF,TGTGCCAGCAGCCGGCAGACAGGCCCTTACACAGATACGCAGTATTTT